A selection of T cell receptor beta chains follows, all from one sample in a study of blood T cells in healthy people across ages. TCRdb re-called the 5' RACE reads through MiXCR, storing one row per CDR3 protein. The data contain about 1.4 million distinct CDR3 sequences, roughly 60% of them singletons. Material for sequencing was blood. Every receptor here comes from a man aged 18 to 35 in good health. Each CDR3 is given with its conserved first and last residue.

J: TRBJ2-7
V: TRBV7-8
CDR3: CASTDPGVPPYEQYF

J: -
V: TRBV10-3
CDR3: CAISEPDLAYEQYF

J: TRBJ2-7
V: TRBV4-1
CDR3: CASSQTLRDRGYEQYF

J: TRBJ2-3
V: TRBV27
CDR3: CASSPRRAQGTDTQYF

J: TRBJ1-1
V: TRBV28
CDR3: CASIPGRRYTEAFF

J: TRBJ1-6
V: TRBV7-9
CDR3: CASSLDEGLNSPLHF

J: TRBJ2-1
V: TRBV24-1
CDR3: CATSDPTYGSSYNEQFF

J: TRBJ2-3
V: TRBV12-3/TRBV12-4
CDR3: CASRPRGDTQYF

J: TRBJ2-5
V: TRBV29-1
CDR3: CSVEWREETQYF

J: TRBJ1-1
V: TRBV7-8
CDR3: CASSRSGQGATEAFF

J: TRBJ2-1
V: TRBV12-3/TRBV12-4
CDR3: CASSTPPGNEQFF

J: TRBJ1-1
V: TRBV3-1
CDR3: CASRHYIHGGRTEAFF

J: TRBJ2-5
V: TRBV12-3/TRBV12-4
CDR3: CASSSHDRGQETQYF

J: TRBJ2-3
V: TRBV3-1
CDR3: CASSQTVGLAGGARSTDTQYF

J: TRBJ1-2
V: TRBV6-1
CDR3: CASSEAAGVDGYTF

J: TRBJ2-2
V: TRBV6-2/TRBV6-3
CDR3: CASSYQRTGATGELFF

J: TRBJ2-7
V: TRBV5-1
CDR3: CASSSSGFSSYEQYF

J: TRBJ2-7
V: TRBV20-1
CDR3: CSARDGLAVYNEQYF

J: TRBJ2-3
V: TRBV4-1
CDR3: CASSQGGDFPSTDTQYF

J: TRBJ1-1
V: TRBV7-2
CDR3: CASSLKWNTEAFF

J: TRBJ2-1
V: TRBV20-1
CDR3: CSAKDGYNEQFF

J: TRBJ2-3
V: TRBV27
CDR3: CASGNGADTQYF

J: TRBJ2-2
V: TRBV20-1
CDR3: CSARRLGQPKKSTGELFF

J: TRBJ1-2
V: TRBV29-1
CDR3: CSVGEGQLDYGYTF

J: TRBJ2-1
V: TRBV2
CDR3: CASSEGMFPAGAASSYNEQFF

J: TRBJ1-2
V: TRBV4-1
CDR3: CASSQENLPPYGYTF

J: TRBJ2-4
V: TRBV5-6
CDR3: CASSLRDSGDIQYF